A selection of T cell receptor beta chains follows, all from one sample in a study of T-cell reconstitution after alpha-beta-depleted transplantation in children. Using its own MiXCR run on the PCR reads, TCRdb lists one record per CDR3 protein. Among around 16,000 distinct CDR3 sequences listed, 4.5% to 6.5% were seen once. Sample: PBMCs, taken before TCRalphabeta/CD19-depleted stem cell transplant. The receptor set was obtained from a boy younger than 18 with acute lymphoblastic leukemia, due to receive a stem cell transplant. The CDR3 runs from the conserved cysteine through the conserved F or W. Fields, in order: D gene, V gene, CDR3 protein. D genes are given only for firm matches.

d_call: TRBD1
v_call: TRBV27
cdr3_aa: CASSPTPTGDYEQYF

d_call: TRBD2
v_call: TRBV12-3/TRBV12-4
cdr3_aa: CASSPASGGAGRNIQYF

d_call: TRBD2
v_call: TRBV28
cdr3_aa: CASSLGTSGRNQFF

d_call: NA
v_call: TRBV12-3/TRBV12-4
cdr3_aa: CASSLGDGYTF

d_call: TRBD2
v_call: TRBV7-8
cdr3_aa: CASSRLAEDNEQFF

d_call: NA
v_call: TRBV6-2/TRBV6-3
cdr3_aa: CATYGLSSYEQYF

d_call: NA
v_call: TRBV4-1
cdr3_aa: CASSQDRRRNQPQHF

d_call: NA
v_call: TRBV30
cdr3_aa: CAWGGGPIPSGANVLTF

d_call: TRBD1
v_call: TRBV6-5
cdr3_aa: CASSYGTGGTDTQYF

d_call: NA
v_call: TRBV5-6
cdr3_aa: CASSFHPEEQFF

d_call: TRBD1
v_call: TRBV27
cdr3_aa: CASSLWLGTEPFF

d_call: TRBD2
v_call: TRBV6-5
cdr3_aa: CASSYLAGGMGQYF

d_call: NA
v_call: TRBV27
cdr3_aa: CASSLSPRANTEAFF

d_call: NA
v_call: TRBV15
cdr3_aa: CATSRDKGYGYTF

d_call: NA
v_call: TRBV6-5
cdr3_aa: CASSYIGGGKKLFF

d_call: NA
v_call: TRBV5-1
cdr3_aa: CASSLLGAATNEKLFF

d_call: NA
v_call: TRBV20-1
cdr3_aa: CSARPGRMNTEAFF

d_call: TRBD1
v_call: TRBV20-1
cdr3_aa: CSARRQGGAFF

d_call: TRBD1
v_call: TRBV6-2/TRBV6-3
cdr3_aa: CASRPAGQVNQPQHF

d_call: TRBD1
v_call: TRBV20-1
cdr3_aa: CSANRQGLTSEAFF

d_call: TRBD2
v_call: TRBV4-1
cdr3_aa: CASSQTGGFYNEQFF

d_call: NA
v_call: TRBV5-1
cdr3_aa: CASSPGDIQYF

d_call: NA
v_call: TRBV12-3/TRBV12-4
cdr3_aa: CASSPMVFGANVLTF

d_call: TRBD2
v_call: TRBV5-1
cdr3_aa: CASSSGLAGDTQYF

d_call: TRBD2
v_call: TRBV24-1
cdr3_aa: CATSGQAGAFDEQFF

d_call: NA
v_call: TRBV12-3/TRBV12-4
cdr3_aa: CASSFYRLSTDTQYF

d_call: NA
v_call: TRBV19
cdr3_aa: CASSIFQGSTDTQYF

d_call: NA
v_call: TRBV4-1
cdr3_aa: CASSQDTGSGAEQYF

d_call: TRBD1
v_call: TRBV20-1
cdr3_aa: CSPNPRDSF

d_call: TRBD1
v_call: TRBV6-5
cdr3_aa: CASSSNSRTGMNTEAFF

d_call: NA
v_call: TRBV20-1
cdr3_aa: CSASPDPNTEAFF

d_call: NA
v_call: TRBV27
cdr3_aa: CASSKVTSTDTQYF

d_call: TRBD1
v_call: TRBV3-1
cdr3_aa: CASSPGQGVGGYTF

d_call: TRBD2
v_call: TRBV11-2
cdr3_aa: CASSSLAGGPREQYF

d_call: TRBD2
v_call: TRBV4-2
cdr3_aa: CASSQFAGTSTETQYF

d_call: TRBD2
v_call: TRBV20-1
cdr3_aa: CSARELAVSYNEQFF

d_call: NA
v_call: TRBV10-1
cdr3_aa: CASSESIWGPSNTGELFF

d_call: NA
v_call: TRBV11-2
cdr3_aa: CASSLGPQLPKDRDTQYF

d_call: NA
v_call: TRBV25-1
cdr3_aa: CASSELGNQPQHF

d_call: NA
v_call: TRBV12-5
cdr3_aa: CASGLNYGYTF

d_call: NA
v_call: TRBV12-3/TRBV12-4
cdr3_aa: CASSSGRQAKNIQYF

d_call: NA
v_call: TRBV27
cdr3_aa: CASRGRTGSHEQYF

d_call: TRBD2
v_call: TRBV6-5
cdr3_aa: CASSYSGLPHLVLGNEQFF

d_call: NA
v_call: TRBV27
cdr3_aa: CASSPTANNGQPQHF

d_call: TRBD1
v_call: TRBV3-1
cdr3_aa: CASSHSGRGTVNYGYTF

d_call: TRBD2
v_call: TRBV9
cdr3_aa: CASSVGSGSSYEQYF

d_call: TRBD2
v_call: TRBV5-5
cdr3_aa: CASSFPGLAENEQFF

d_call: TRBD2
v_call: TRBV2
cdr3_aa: CASSAQNEREGYEQYF

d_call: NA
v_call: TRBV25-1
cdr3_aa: CASSESRGTNYGYTF

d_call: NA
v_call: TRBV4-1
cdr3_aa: CASSQEPPAGHTGELFF

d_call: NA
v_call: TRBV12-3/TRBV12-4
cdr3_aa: CASSLARIAQYF

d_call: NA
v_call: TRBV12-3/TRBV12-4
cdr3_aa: CASSLDSYEQYF

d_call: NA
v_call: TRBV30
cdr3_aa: CAWSVRGGTEAFF

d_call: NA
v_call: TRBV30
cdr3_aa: CAWSLTPLAKNIQYF

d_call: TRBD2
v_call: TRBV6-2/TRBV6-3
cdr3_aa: CASSYSGLAGVRTDTQYF

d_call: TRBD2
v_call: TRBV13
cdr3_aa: CASSYTLGGGLAGGPFYNEQFF

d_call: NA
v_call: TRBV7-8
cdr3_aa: CASSLSTKKTGSYGYTF

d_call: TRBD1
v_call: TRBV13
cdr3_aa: CASSGPRDRTGNTIYF

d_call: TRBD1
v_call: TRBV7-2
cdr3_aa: CASSQGTGGAKEAFF